What follows describes a single TCR beta chain. The data derive from a study of PD-L1 blockade in urothelial cancer. The germline V gene encodes CDR1 SGHAT and CDR2 FQNNGV. The CDR3 runs 17 residues. The trim removed 2 bases at V and 7 bases at J, leaving 15 bases unmatched. Generated by immunoSEQ multiplex PCR, the TCRdb table keeps only in-frame clones and is missing some. The table records roughly 84,000 clones, roughly 82% of them present only once. This material consisted of PBMCs, taken around atezolizumab (anti-PD-L1) treatment. The rearrangement joins TRBV11-2 to TRBJ1-2; TRBD1 matches at 8 bases. The clonotype originates from a man between 70 and 80 years old with urothelial cancer. CDR3: CASSLNPQGALIGGYTF. CDR3 nucleotide sequence: TGTGCCAGCAGCTTAAATCCTCAGGGGGCATTGATCGGTGGCTACACCTTC.